The clone carrying this TCR beta chain was seen repeatedly, ten times or more. Antigen specificity is unknown. The V end was cut by 7 bases, the J end by 3 bases, with 15 bases between. This CDR3 region has 14 residues. Germline assignment: CDR1 MDHEN and CDR2 SYDVKM. The sample originates from a study of response to subunit inactivated influenza vaccine. Whole-study findings and limits: The study's authors posited that every seasonal influenza vaccination enlists few new T cells.

Each CDR3 protein gets one entry after TCRdb re-called the RT-PCR reads with MiXCR. Here the sample spans 500,000 to 550,000 distinct CDR3 sequences, approximately 7.3% being singletons. This chain links TRBV28 with TRBJ2-5; D tentatively reads TRBD1 or TRBD2 (5 bases each). This specimen consisted of PBMCs from blood, obtained approximately 25 months after vaccination. This clonotype was sampled from a man between 50 and 69 years old who received an inactivated influenza vaccine. The CDR3 loop is CASTLGTQKETQYF. The CDR3 DNA sequence: TGTGCCAGCACACTTGGGACCCAAAAAGAGACCCAGTACTTC.